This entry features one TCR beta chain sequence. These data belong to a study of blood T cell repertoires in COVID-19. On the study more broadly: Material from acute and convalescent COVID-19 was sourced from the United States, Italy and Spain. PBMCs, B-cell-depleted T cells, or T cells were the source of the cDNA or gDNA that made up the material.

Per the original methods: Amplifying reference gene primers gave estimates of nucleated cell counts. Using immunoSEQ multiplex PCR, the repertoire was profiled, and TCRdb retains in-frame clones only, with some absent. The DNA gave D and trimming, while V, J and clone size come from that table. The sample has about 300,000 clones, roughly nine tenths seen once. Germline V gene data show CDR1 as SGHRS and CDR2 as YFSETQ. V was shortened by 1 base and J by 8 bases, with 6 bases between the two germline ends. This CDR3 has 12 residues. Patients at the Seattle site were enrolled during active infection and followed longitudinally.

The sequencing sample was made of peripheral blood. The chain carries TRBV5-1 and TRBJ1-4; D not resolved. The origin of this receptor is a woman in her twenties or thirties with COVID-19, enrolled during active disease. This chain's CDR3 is CASSLNSEKLFF. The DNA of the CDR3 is TGCGCCAGCAGCTTGAATTCGGAAAAACTGTTTTTT.